This TCR beta chain emerged from a study of siplizumab effects on memory and regulatory T cells. TCRdb's table, derived via immunoSEQ multiplex PCR, lists solely in-frame clones and lacks some. The sample carries approximately 56,000 clones, just over 95% recorded once. V was pared by 4 bases and J by 9 bases, with 17 bases between. The CDR3 runs to 14 residues. Looked up from germline, CDR1 is SGHRS and CDR2 is YFSETQ. The sequenced sample was naive CD8+ T cells sorted from blood. This TCR came from a human donor in good health. The V and J genes are TRBV5-1 and TRBJ2-1, with D possibly matching TRBD2 (6 bases). Here the CDR3 reads CASSDPGLNSEQFF. CDR3 sequence (DNA): TGCGCCAGCAGCGATCCGGGACTTAATAGTGAGCAGTTCTTC.